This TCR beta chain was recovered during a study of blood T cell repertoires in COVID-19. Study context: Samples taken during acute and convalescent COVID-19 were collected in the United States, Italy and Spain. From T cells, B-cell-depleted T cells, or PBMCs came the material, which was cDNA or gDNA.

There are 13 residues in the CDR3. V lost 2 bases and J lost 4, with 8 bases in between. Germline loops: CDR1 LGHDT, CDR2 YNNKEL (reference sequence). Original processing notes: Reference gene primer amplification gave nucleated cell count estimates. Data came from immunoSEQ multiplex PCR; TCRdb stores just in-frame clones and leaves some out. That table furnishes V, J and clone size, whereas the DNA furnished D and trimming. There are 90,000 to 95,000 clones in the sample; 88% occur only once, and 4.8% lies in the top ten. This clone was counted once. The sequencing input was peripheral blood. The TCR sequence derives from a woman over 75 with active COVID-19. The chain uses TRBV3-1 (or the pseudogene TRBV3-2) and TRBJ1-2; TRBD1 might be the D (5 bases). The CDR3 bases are TGTGCCAGCAGCCAACAGGGCGTCTATGGCTACACCTTC. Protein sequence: CASSQQGVYGYTF.